The sequence of this TCR beta chain was determined in a study of metastatic and nonmetastatic thyroid tumors. From the PCR reads, TCRdb re-called clones with MiXCR. The sample includes about 8,000 clones, around 27% of them seen just once. Germline CDR1 MNHEY, CDR2 SVGEGT. Unmatched junction bases numbered 8, after V lost 4 bases and J lost 2 bases. The CDR3 contains 16 residues. Among the patients, none had received any treatment before thyroid surgery. The source of this sequence is a female donor with papillary thyroid cancer or a benign thyroid nodule (not recorded which). Some clones in this sample may be carry-over from other donors' samples. Sequenced: adjacent normal tissue. The chain carries TRBV6-2 or TRBV6-3 and TRBJ1-1; 9 bases agree with TRBD1. This chain's CDR3 is CASSFWTGVFNTEAFF. The CDR3 coding sequence is TGTGCCAGCAGTTTCTGGACAGGGGTTTTTAACACTGAAGCTTTCTTT.